What follows are 20 T cell receptor beta chains derived from one specimen sequenced in a study of T cell changes during pregnancy in multiple sclerosis. Using immunoSEQ multiplex PCR, the repertoire was profiled, and TCRdb retains in-frame clones only, with some absent. The table has tens of thousands of clones, roughly 90% seen once. Sequenced material: CD4+ T cells from peripheral blood mononuclear cells, taken after pregnancy. All receptors derive from a female donor with multiple sclerosis, enrolled in a pregnancy study.

V is TRBV9 and J is TRBJ2-1, with 7 bases that match TRBD1. V lost 0 bases to trimming and J lost 5 bases; unmatched junction nucleotides: 8. The CDR3 has 16 residues. Germline CDR1 is SGDLS and CDR2 is YYNGEE. The CDR3 region has the DNA TGTGCCAGCAGCGTAGACCCCAGGGGGACGAACAATGAGCAGTTCTTC. It translates to CASSVDPRGTNNEQFF.

With respect to this clone: The junction differs from germline at one of its ends, possibly a read error. CDR3 region: CASGDRELGGYTF. In DNA form, the CDR3 reads TGTGCCAGCGGTGACAGGGAATTGGGGGGCTACACCTTC. The chain recombines TRBV2 with TRBJ1-2; TRBD1 aligns across 7 bases. Per germline, CDR1 SNHLY and CDR2 FYNNEI. This CDR3 is built from 13 residues.

In the case of this clone: At one of its ends the junction is not consistent with the germline gene, which may arise from a read error. The rearrangement joins TRBV6-5 to TRBJ1-6; 7 positions agree with TRBD1. Per the germline V gene, CDR1 is MNHEY and CDR2 is SVGAGI. The CDR3 has 15 residues. The CDR3 spells CASRTGLSHNSPLHF. DNA for the CDR3: TGTGCCAGTAGGACAGGCCTCTCCCATAATTCACCCCTCCACTTT.

This clone was seen only once. V and J are TRBV2 and TRBJ2-2; 9 bases fit TRBD1. This CDR3 spans 15 amino acids. Trimming at V came to 5 bases and at J to 6 bases, leaving 7 bases not matched to a gene. Germline V gene sequence: CDR1 SNHLY, CDR2 FYNNEI. The CDR3 region is CASSPLTGGAGELFF. The CDR3 DNA reads as TGTGCCAGCAGTCCGTTGACAGGGGGGGCCGGGGAGCTGTTTTTT.

The V and J genes are TRBV7-2 and TRBJ1-4; no clear D gene. Germline V gene data show CDR1 as SGHTA and CDR2 as FQGNSA. V was pared by 5 bases and J by 7 bases, with 11 bases between. The CDR3 extends over 13 amino acids. CDR3 in DNA: TGTGCCAGCAGCCCCGGTATTAGTGAAAAACTGTTTTTT. This encodes CASSPGISEKLFF.

The chain has TRBV6-6 and TRBJ1-2, with TRBD1 matching over 9 bases. The germline V gene encodes CDR1 MNHNY and CDR2 SVGAGI (reference sequence). The CDR3 has 14 amino acids. The V gene end was trimmed by 7 bases and the J gene end by 3 bases; junction bases not matched to a gene: 6. For the CDR3, the DNA is TGTGCCAGCACCGGACAGGGGCCTGACTATGGCTACACCTTC. This gives the protein CASTGQGPDYGYTF.

V and J are TRBV10-2 and TRBJ1-3; D not certain. The V and J ends lost 7 bases and 4 bases respectively, with 17 bases between them. The length of the CDR3 is 15 residues. CDR1 is WSHSY and CDR2 is SAAADI in the germline V gene. The CDR3 protein is CASKLTPTAGNTIYF. CDR3 sequence (DNA): TGCGCCAGCAAGCTGACACCGACGGCGGGAAACACCATATATTTT.

V and J are TRBV11-2 and TRBJ1-1, with D perhaps matching TRBD1 (5 bases). CDR3 size: 15 residues. Per the germline V gene, CDR1 is SGHAT and CDR2 is FQNNGV. Trimming took off 2 bases at V and 7 bases at J, with 17 bases between the two ends. CDR3 nucleotides: TGTGCCAGCAGCTTATTAGAAGGGGCCCCGAGTGAAGCTTTCTTT. Amino acid sequence: CASSLLEGAPSEAFF.

V usage is TRBV6-1 and J usage is TRBJ2-3; 7 nucleotides agree with TRBD2. Trimming took 4 bases from V and 2 from J; bases not matched to a gene: 12. This CDR3 is built from 17 residues. CDR1 is MNHNS, CDR2 SASEGT, per germline. The CDR3 DNA follows: TGTGCCAGCAGTGTATCGCAGAGAGCGGGGCACACAGATACGCAGTATTTT. Its translation: CASSVSQRAGHTDTQYF.

The chain joins TRBV19 to TRBJ1-1, with 7 bases lining up with TRBD1. The germline V gene has CDR1 LNHDA and CDR2 SQIVND (reference sequence). This CDR3 comprises 12 residues. V was pared by 5 bases and J by 7 bases, with 4 bases of the junction left unmatched. The CDR3: CASSPRDSEAFF. The DNA of the CDR3 is TGTGCCAGTAGTCCAAGGGACAGTGAAGCTTTCTTT.

The CDR3 loop reads CASSQGVSGSYEQYF. The DNA for the CDR3 is TGCGCCAGCAGCCAAGGCGTTAGCGGTTCCTACGAGCAGTACTTC. J is TRBJ2-7 and V is TRBV4-3; maybe TRBD2 (6 bases). The CDR3 is 15 residues long. CDR1 LGHNA and CDR2 YSLEER come from the germline V gene. Trimming took off 1 base at V and 1 base at J, with 11 bases between the two ends.

J is TRBJ1-1 and V is TRBV18; 8 bases agree with TRBD1. This CDR3 comprises 17 residues. In germline, CDR1 is KGHSH, CDR2 LQKENI. V was clipped by 1 base and J by 0 bases; unmatched bases: 7. As DNA, the CDR3 is TGTGCCAGCTCACCACTGATTGGACAGGGCCTGAACACTGAAGCTTTCTTT. Amino acids: CASSPLIGQGLNTEAFF. The complete variable domain, with remaining parts taken from reference TRBV18 and TRBJ1-1, reads NAGVMQNPRHLVRRRGQEARLRCSPMKGHSHVYWYRQLPEEGLKFMVYLQKENIIDESGMPKERFSAEFPKEGPSILRIQQVVRGDSAAYFCASSPLIGQGLNTEAFFGQGTRLTVV.

CDR3 in amino acids: CASNPLGGLAGITDTQYF. The CDR3 DNA reads as TGTGCCAGCAACCCACTGGGGGGACTAGCGGGTATCACAGATACGCAGTATTTT. V gene TRBV7-9 combines with J gene TRBJ2-3, with 12 positions matching TRBD2. V gave up 7 bases and J gave up 2 bases; unmatched junction bases: 13. CDR1 is SEHNR, CDR2 FQNEAQ, per germline (reference sequence). The CDR3 loop spans 18 amino acids.

The chain is built from TRBV19 and TRBJ2-7; TRBD2 matches 8 bases. CDR3 length: 15 residues. J gave up 5 bases and V 8 bases, and 14 bases lay outside the gene matches. The germline V gene has CDR1 LNHDA and CDR2 SQIVND (reference sequence). This chain's CDR3 is CASAIPGLGTDEQYF. As DNA, the CDR3 is TGTGCCAGTGCAATTCCGGGACTAGGGACTGACGAGCAGTACTTC. Combining the CDR3 with reference TRBV19 and TRBJ2-7 gives the whole variable domain DGGITQSPKYLFRKEGQNVTLSCEQNLNHDAMYWYRQDPGQGLRLIYYSQIVNDFQKGDIAEGYSVSREKKESFPLTVTSAQKNPTAFYLCASAIPGLGTDEQYFGPGTRLTVT.

This chain uses TRBV7-2 with TRBJ2-5; perhaps TRBD1 as D (6 bases). The CDR3 has 13 amino acids. The V gene lost 5 bases and the J gene lost 2 bases, with 9 bases spanning the gap. CDR1 is SGHTA and CDR2 is FQGNSA in the germline V gene. CDR3 amino acids: CASSGQLQETQYF. CDR3 DNA sequence: TGTGCCAGCAGCGGACAGCTTCAAGAGACCCAGTACTTC.

The chain carries TRBV18 and TRBJ1-1; the match to TRBD1 covers 7 bases. This CDR3 has 14 residues. Trimming at V came to 6 bases and at J to 1 base, leaving 5 bases not matched to a gene. Germline V gene sequence: CDR1 KGHSH, CDR2 LQKENI. CDR3 sequence: CASSRQGGNTEAFF. The CDR3 bases are TGTGCCAGCTCCCGGCAGGGGGGGAACACTGAAGCTTTCTTT.

The genes are TRBV12-5 and TRBJ1-5, with 7 positions matching TRBD1. The J segment lost 4 bases and the V segment lost 2 bases, leaving 14 bases of the junction unmatched. This CDR3 is 18 amino acids long. CDR1 and CDR2 (germline): LGHNT, FRNRAP. The CDR3 protein is CASGLWTGERAFNQPQHF. CDR3 nucleotide sequence: TGTGCTAGTGGTTTGTGGACAGGTGAGAGGGCCTTTAATCAGCCCCAGCATTTT.

This chain links TRBV6-5 with TRBJ1-4; 7 positions match TRBD1. After removal of 2 bases from V and 7 bases from J, the junction contained 10 bases not matched to a gene. There are 16 residues in the CDR3. The germline V gene has CDR1 MNHEY and CDR2 SVGAGI. The DNA for the CDR3 is TGTGCCAGCAGTTACGGGTCAGGGGGGCTCGGTGAAAAACTGTTTTTT. This sequence encodes CASSYGSGGLGEKLFF.

The V and J genes are TRBV6-5 and TRBJ1-4, with a possible D match to TRBD1 (6 bases). The CDR3 covers 15 residues. With 8 bases removed from V and 4 bases from J, the gap between germline ends came to 17 bases. The germline gives CDR1 MNHEY, CDR2 SVGAGI. CDR3 loop: CASSQGGAFNEKLFF. The CDR3, as DNA: TGTGCCAGCTCCCAAGGGGGGGCCTTTAATGAAAAACTGTTTTTT.

This clone has a handful of counts. The J gene is TRBJ1-6, the V gene TRBV27, with 7 bases matching TRBD1. J lost 7 bases, V lost 6 bases, and 6 bases had no gene match. CDR1 MNHEY and CDR2 SMNVEV come from the germline V gene (reference sequence). The CDR3 runs to 14 residues. CDR3 sequence reads: CASSRQGNNSPLHF. The CDR3 DNA is TGTGCCAGCAGCCGACAGGGTAACAATTCACCCCTCCACTTT.